This TCR beta chain was retrieved from a study of beta chain features in type 1 diabetes. Sequencing targeted expressed TCRB transcripts, as all isolated RNA had been reverse transcribed. Method: immunoSEQ multiplex PCR; TCRdb's copy keeps in-frame clones and lacks some. This table has 600,000 to 750,000 clones, around 12% appearing once. The CDR3 consists of 14 residues. V dropped 0 bases and J dropped 4 bases, with 7 bases sitting between them. Whole-study results and caveats: Within each of all four CD4+ subsets, Type 1 diabetes patients had TCRB CDR3s that were moderately but significantly shorter.

This clone was seen more than once but under ten times. What it recognizes is unknown. This chain joins TRBV23-1 and TRBJ1-3; D is ambiguous. TRBV23-1 is placed among ORFs of uncertain function. The clonotype comes from a man aged 25-45 years with type 1 diabetes. Specimen: naive CD4+ T cells from blood. CDR3 coding DNA: TGCGCCAGCAGTCAATCCACAAGAGGAAACACCATATATTTT. Its translation: CASSQSTRGNTIYF.